This T cell receptor (beta chain) derives from a study of blood T cell repertoires in COVID-19. Per germline, CDR1 MNHEY and CDR2 SMNVEV (reference sequence). The CDR3 loop spans 16 amino acids. V gave up 3 bases and J gave up 12 bases; unmatched junction bases: 14. Sequencing was performed with immunoSEQ multiplex PCR; in TCRdb, only in-frame clones are kept and a portion is missing. The sample contains about 24,000 clones, 86% of which appear only once. The V and J genes are TRBV27 and TRBJ2-1; TRBD2 aligns across 10 bases. The receptor was isolated from a woman of 80 years or more with active or convalescent COVID-19. The sample was peripheral blood. CDR3 in amino acids: CASSFLSGGAKRGQFF. CDR3 DNA: TGTGCCAGCAGTTTCCTAAGCGGGGGGGCGAAAAGGGGGCAGTTCTTC.